The T cell receptor (beta chain) under discussion was sequenced for a study of blood T cells in healthy people across ages (dated by TCRdb to 2013 to 2016). Background for the entire study: In model experiments, roughly one uniquely barcoded TCR beta cDNA molecule per two T cells was captured by template switching. The donors were split into four age groups: young (average around 15 years), middle-aged (39), aged (more than 60) and long-lived (approximately 89). To track age-related changes in TCR beta repertoire diversity, the study relied on deep sequencing normalized with unique cDNA molecular identifiers. The study analyzed two additional independent replicas of 1 million unique cDNA reads from the same blood draw for two donors, one aged 18 to 29 and one aged 80 or older. Overall results and qualifications from the work: Donor CMV infection status was unknown, potentially confounding age-related changes in expanded clonotypes. Bulk unsorted PBMC profiling prevented conclusive comparison of naive and antigen-experienced compartments. The long-lived group showed more naive CD4+ T cells, fewer expanded clones and increased TCR diversity than the aged group, suggesting age selection. Estimates of total diversity from one million sequenced T cells were regarded as lower bounds and underestimates. Observed TCR beta diversity correlated strongly with the percentage of naive T cells measured by flow cytometry. Observed TCR beta diversity per million T cells fell roughly linearly with age, and a significant reduction was already apparent by age around 40.

Concerning this clonotype: The specificity of this receptor is unknown. One end of the junction does not line up with germline, which may come from a read error.

Receptors were amplified or captured by 5' RACE. Sequencing was performed on an Illumina HiSeq 2500. A second PCR of roughly 6 to 11 cycles was run with a J-beta primer mix and a sample-barcoded 5' primer. A unique molecular identifier was introduced onto each TCR beta cDNA molecule by a template-switch 5' adaptor carrying 12 random nucleotides. At least 2.5 million CDR3-containing paired-end reads were obtained from each sample. All of the RNA was converted into first-strand cDNA using the Mint cDNA synthesis kit, with a TRBC-specific oligonucleotide serving as the primer. Following uracil-DNA glycosylase treatment, a first 18-cycle PCR with universal primers M1SS and BC2_uni_R was performed on all cDNA. Regarding the original processing steps: Each sample was normalized by randomly selecting 1 million high-quality reads, each carrying a distinct molecular identifier. Reads sharing molecular identifiers were discarded rather than binned into consensus sequences. CDR3 identification, clonotype clustering and error correction used MiTCR with a Q25 quality threshold and the strictest error-elimination algorithm. A nonparametric unseen species model using Euler transformation provided a lower-bound estimate of total TCR beta diversity. Clones were called with MiXCR by TCRdb after fastp trimmed the public reads at Q25, and only in-frame beta chains were retained. Identical CDR3 protein sequences are pooled into one entry, listed with their most common genes and DNA. The V and J calls shown here were made by TCRdb, not taken from the authors' results. Across this sample there are around 820,000 distinct CDR3 sequences, with 25% seen only once. The top ten hold around 3.6% of the sample.

The donors were roughly 40 Caucasian individuals from Russia, aged 6 to 90 years, who were systemically healthy. Approximately 10 milliliters of peripheral blood were collected from each donor into EDTA-treated Vacutainer tubes. PBMCs were isolated by Ficoll-Paque density-gradient centrifugation, with at least 6.5 million obtained per sample. Total RNA, at least 5.5 micrograms per sample, was extracted from PBMCs with Trizol reagent. The percentages of naive CD45RAhigh/CD27high T cells were determined by flow cytometry on a PBMC aliquot from every donor. Including cysteine and phenylalanine, the CDR3 has 15 amino acids. The kept DNA is CDR3 alone, 45 bases in frame from the first base. The germline V gene provides CDR1 SGHAT and CDR2 FQNNGV. These records were also assigned to another study, of T cells of mothers and their children. Taken from the second paper: Nine systemically healthy Caucasian individuals served as donors, namely three mothers together with their six children. cDNA synthesis used all of the extracted RNA, with about 1.5 ug of RNA in each 15 ul reaction. Sample barcodes and 2-4 random nucleotides were added via the M1S primer in the second PCR. Over 9.5 million TCR beta CDR3 reads were obtained for each mother, and 2.5 million to 3 million reads were obtained for each child. Thymic selection shapes the output of TCR recombination in a similar way in related and unrelated pairs, and inherited differences have a minor effect. Normalized repertoire overlap in related mother-child pairs was always slightly higher than in unrelated mother-child pairs, but the difference was never significant. With a sensitivity of approximately 100 clones per million clonotypes, no persistent microchimeric T cell clones were detected. Deep NGS was used in the study to compare the TCR beta repertoires of mothers and children and to look for features that separate related mother-child pairs from unrelated individuals. The mean age was roughly 40 +/- 4 years for the mothers and around 10 +/- 4 years for the children. After adapters were ligated using NEBNext reagents, the libraries underwent 100+100 nt paired-end sequencing on an Illumina HiSeq 2000. Mother and child libraries were prepared a month apart and sequenced in separate runs to prevent cross-contamination. Each donor had between roughly 500,000 and 2,200,000 distinct TCR beta clonotypes identified. Naive TCR beta clonotypes were estimated from low-frequency clonotypes matched to each donor's FACS-determined naive share, without sorting.

The sequencing sample was made of blood. This TCR was sampled from a boy aged 10-17 years in good health. The rearrangement joined TRBV11-2 to TRBJ2-7, and TRBD1 may be the D gene, going by 6 matching bases. The CDR3 sequence is CASSYMAGVDYEQYF. The DNA reads TGTGCCAGCAGCTACATGGCAGGGGTTGACTACGAGCAATACTTC.